Shown below are 30 T cell receptor beta chains from a single sample sequenced in a study of blood T cells in healthy people across ages. Alongside a J-beta primer mix, a sample-barcoded 5' primer served in a second PCR lasting roughly 7 to 11 cycles. MiXCR was run by TCRdb on the 5' RACE reads, yielding one entry per CDR3 protein. The sample has over 600,000 distinct CDR3 sequences; 45% to 70% are singletons. Sequencing used blood. These receptors were taken from a man aged 35-49 years in good health.

The chain couples TRBV10-3 to TRBJ2-1; D remains ambiguous. The ends were cut back, 3 bases at V and 5 bases at J, with 14 bases in the middle. This CDR3 comprises 15 residues. Per the germline V gene, CDR1 is ENHRY and CDR2 is SYGVKD. Written as DNA, the CDR3 is TGTGCCATCAGTGATGTAGCCAGGTCCCACAATGAGCAGTTCTTC. This gives the protein CAISDVARSHNEQFF.

This chain joins TRBV2 and TRBJ2-4, with TRBD1 matching over 7 bases. Germline CDR1 and CDR2: SNHLY and FYNNEI. V lost 7 bases, J lost 0 bases, and 18 bases stayed unmatched. This CDR3 is built from 19 residues. CDR3 protein: CASTVRQGLSTKAKNIQYF. The CDR3 coding sequence is TGTGCCAGCACCGTAAGACAGGGTTTATCCACGAAAGCCAAAAACATTCAGTACTTC.

As to this clonotype: A much bigger clone sits one base away, suggesting this may be a read error. The V gene is TRBV7-2, the J gene TRBJ2-1, with D tentatively TRBD1 (6 bases). Looked up from germline, CDR1 is SGHTA and CDR2 is FQGNSA. Deletions cut 6 bases from V and 7 bases from J, with 19 bases between. The CDR3 has 15 amino acids. The chain's CDR3 is CASSSEDRPQNEQFF. The CDR3 DNA follows: TGTGCCAGCAGTTCAGAGGACAGACCTCAAAATGAGCAGTTCTTC.

This clonotype was detected ten times or more. This chain connects TRBV3-1 to TRBJ2-1; D is tentatively TRBD1 or TRBD2 (5 bases each). Germline CDR1 and CDR2: LGHDT and YNNKEL (reference sequence). V was clipped by 1 base and J by 2 bases, with 12 bases between them. The CDR3 spans 16 residues. The CDR3: CASSQVAGRAYNEQFF. CDR3 nucleotides: TGTGCCAGCAGCCAAGTGGCAGGGCGGGCCTACAATGAGCAGTTCTTC.

V usage is TRBV6-2 or TRBV6-3 and J usage is TRBJ2-3, with TRBD2 as a possible D gene (7 bases). Trimming removed 5 bases at V and 2 bases at J, with 17 bases between. Germline V CDR1 and CDR2: MNHEY, SVGEGT. The CDR3 sequence is 16 residues long. This CDR3 is CASSKPLGGHTDTQYF. The CDR3 DNA is TGTGCCAGCAGTAAACCCTTGGGGGGGCACACAGATACGCAGTATTTT.

The chain employs TRBV7-2 and TRBJ1-1, with D hard to call. The CDR3 length is 12 residues. Germline values: CDR1 SGHTA, CDR2 FQGNSA. This CDR3 is CIGVDSNTEAFF. In DNA, the CDR3 is TGTATTGGAGTTGACTCGAACACTGAAGCTTTCTTT. The full variable domain, with the rest looked up from reference TRBV7-2 and TRBJ1-1, is GAGVSQSPSNKVTEKGKDVELRCDPISGHTALYWYRQSLGQGLEFLIYFQGNSAPDKSGLPSDRFSAERTGGSVSTLTIQRTQQEDSAVYLCIGVDSNTEAFFGQGTRLTVV.

CDR3 residues: CSAGDRGRAQETQFF. The DNA of the CDR3 is TGCAGTGCTGGTGACAGGGGAAGGGCCCAAGAGACCCAGTTCTTC. V is TRBV20-1 and J is TRBJ2-5, with TRBD1 matching 8 bases. The J call is uncertain, as TRBJ2-1 better fits the DNA end. CDR3 length: 15 amino acids. Germline V gene lookup returns CDR1 DFQATT and CDR2 SNEGSKA (reference sequence).

The chain combines TRBV28 with TRBJ2-5, with D perhaps matching TRBD1 (6 bases). V was clipped by 7 bases and J by 11 bases, with 20 bases between them. Germline V gene data show CDR1 as MDHEN and CDR2 as SYDVKM. The CDR3 totals 13 residues. The CDR3 here is CASTQGPTNEQYF. The CDR3 DNA reads as TGTGCCAGCACACAGGGTCCGACGAATGAGCAGTACTTC. Looking up the rest from reference TRBV28 and TRBJ2-5 gives the full variable domain: DVKVTQSSRYLVKRTGEKVFLECVQDMDHENMFWYRQDPGLGLRLIYFSYDVKMKEKGDIPEGYSVSREKKERFSLILESASTNQTSMYLCASTQGPTNEQYFGPGTRLLVL.

V and J are TRBV20-1 and TRBJ2-1, with 9 nucleotides matching TRBD2. The V gene's germline CDR1 is DFQATT and CDR2 SNEGSKA (reference sequence). V dropped 2 bases and J dropped 8; count of bases not matched to a gene: 7. The CDR3 covers 14 residues. CDR3 bases: TGCAGTGCTAGAAACCCCGCTAGCGGGGATGAGCAGTTCTTC. Encoded protein: CSARNPASGDEQFF.

This clonotype came up a few times. J is TRBJ2-5 and V is TRBV29-1; 9 nucleotides line up with TRBD2. This CDR3 has 13 amino acids. Germline V gives CDR1 SQVTM, CDR2 ANQGSEA. J gave up 3 bases and V 7 bases, and 6 bases lay outside the gene matches. The DNA for the CDR3 is TGCAGCGCGGCGGGCGGGAGGGAAGAGACCCAGTACTTC. The encoded protein is CSAAGGREETQYF.

Turning to this clonotype: One end of the junction varies from germline; a read error may be responsible. This chain uses TRBV20-1 with TRBJ2-4; perhaps TRBD1 as D (6 bases). CDR3 length: 18 residues. CDR1 is DFQATT and CDR2 is SNEGSKA in the germline V gene (reference sequence). The CDR3 spells CSATTHAAPGVAKNTQYF. DNA of the CDR3: TGCAGTGCTACAACCCATGCGGCCCCAGGGGTGGCCAAAAACACTCAGTACTTC.

This clonotype was recorded a few times. CDR3 nucleotides: TGTGCCAGCAGCTTAGATTCGGGGGGCTACAATGAGCAGTTCTTC. The encoded protein is CASSLDSGGYNEQFF. The gene calls are TRBV7-2 and TRBJ2-1; TRBD2 aligns across 7 bases. The CDR3 length is 15 residues. Germline-derived CDR1 and CDR2 are SGHTA and FQGNSA. V shed 1 base, J shed 3 bases, and the junction held 3 bases outside the gene matches. Filled out from reference TRBV7-2 and TRBJ2-1, the complete variable domain reads GAGVSQSPSNKVTEKGKDVELRCDPISGHTALYWYRQSLGQGLEFLIYFQGNSAPDKSGLPSDRFSAERTGGSVSTLTIQRTQQEDSAVYLCASSLDSGGYNEQFFGPGTRLTVL.

This clonotype turned up a few times. The genes are TRBV7-3 and TRBJ2-5; 8 nucleotides line up with TRBD1. The V gene end was trimmed by 3 bases and the J gene end by 2 bases; junction bases not matched to a gene: 2. The CDR3 has 14 amino acids. CDR1 and CDR2 from the germline V gene are SGHTA and FQGTGA. DNA of the CDR3: TGTGCCAGCAGCTTCACAGGGGGGCAAGAGACCCAGTACTTC. This sequence encodes CASSFTGGQETQYF.

The rearrangement joins TRBV21-1 to TRBJ2-7; TRBD1, as called in the table, went unchecked against the DNA. TRBV21-1 is a known pseudogene. The CDR3 length is 15 residues. The chain's CDR3 is CASSPQGWPSYEQYF. CDR3 DNA: TGTGCCAGCAGCCCCCAGGGTTGGCCCTCCTACGAGCAGTACTTC.

The J gene is TRBJ2-5, the V gene TRBV2; 12 bases fit TRBD2. CDR3 length: 17 amino acids. CDR1 is SNHLY and CDR2 is FYNNEI in the germline V gene. The V segment lost 4 bases and the J segment 5 bases; nucleotides outside the gene matches: 11. DNA for the CDR3: TGTGCCAGCAGTGCTCTGACTAGCGGGAGTTCCGGGGAGACCCAGTACTTC. Its protein product is CASSALTSGSSGETQYF.

The chain is built from TRBV20-1 and TRBJ2-7; 8 bases fit TRBD1. In germline, CDR1 is DFQATT, CDR2 SNEGSKA (reference sequence). V shed 0 bases, J shed 4 bases, and the junction held 5 bases outside the gene matches. This CDR3 region has 14 residues. CDR3 coding DNA: TGCAGTGCTAGAGAAGTGACAGGGGTGTACGAGCAGTACTTC. It encodes CSAREVTGVYEQYF.

This clonotype was counted between two and nine times. The chain couples TRBV12-3 or TRBV12-4 to TRBJ1-1; weak D call: TRBD1 (5 bases). The V gene lost 0 bases and the J gene lost 4 bases, with 18 bases spanning the gap. This CDR3 region has 17 residues. CDR3 amino acids: CASSLATGFGGGTEAFF. CDR3 coding DNA: TGTGCCAGCAGTTTAGCGACGGGATTTGGGGGTGGCACTGAAGCTTTCTTT.

V usage is TRBV11-3 and J usage is TRBJ2-3, with 13 bases identical to TRBD2. Germline V gene sequence: CDR1 SGHNT, CDR2 YENEEA. The J segment lost 4 bases and the V segment lost 5 bases, leaving 9 bases of the junction unmatched. The CDR3 loop spans 17 amino acids. In DNA, the CDR3 is TGTGCCAGCAGCACGGGACTAGCGGGACCCGGCGCAGATACGCAGTATTTT. Translation gives CASSTGLAGPGADTQYF.

In its sample, this clonotype was seen a few times. J is TRBJ1-1 and V is TRBV10-3, with D possibly matching TRBD1 (5 bases). Germline CDR1 is ENHRY and CDR2 is SYGVKD. The CDR3 runs 14 residues. V gave up 8 bases and J gave up 3 bases, with 16 bases separating them. CDR3 bases: TGTGCCATCTCCAGGCCCGGGGCGGACACTGAAGCTTTCTTT. This gives the protein CAISRPGADTEAFF.

The J gene is TRBJ2-1, the V gene TRBV7-2, with D perhaps matching TRBD1 or TRBD2 (6 bases each). This CDR3 has 15 residues. From germline, CDR1 is SGHTA and CDR2 FQGNSA. The V gene lost 3 bases and the J gene lost 7 bases, with 16 bases spanning the gap. The CDR3 region has the DNA TGTGCCAGCAGCTTGGGGGCTCGCCGGGAGAATGAGCAGTTCTTC. Its protein product is CASSLGARRENEQFF. The variable domain in full, completed from reference TRBV7-2 and TRBJ2-1, reads GAGVSQSPSNKVTEKGKDVELRCDPISGHTALYWYRQSLGQGLEFLIYFQGNSAPDKSGLPSDRFSAERTGGSVSTLTIQRTQQEDSAVYLCASSLGARRENEQFFGPGTRLTVL.

This chain links TRBV6-6 with TRBJ2-5, with no clear D. The germline CDR1 and CDR2 sequences are MNHNY and SVGAGI (reference sequence). The V gene lost 2 bases and the J gene lost 2 bases, with 6 bases spanning the gap. The CDR3 loop spans 13 amino acids. The CDR3: CASSYDLQETQYF. CDR3 DNA: TGTGCCAGCAGTTACGACTTACAAGAGACCCAGTACTTC.

V gene TRBV7-2 combines with J gene TRBJ1-2; the D gene is possibly TRBD1 (5 bases). The CDR3 has 14 amino acids. The ends were cut back, 1 base at V and 4 bases at J, with 10 bases in the middle. The germline V gene has CDR1 SGHTA and CDR2 FQGNSA. DNA of the CDR3: TGTGCCAGCAGCTTAGGGGGCAGCCCCTATGGCTACACCTTC. It yields the protein CASSLGGSPYGYTF.

The chain links TRBV5-1 to TRBJ1-1; TRBD1 matches at 10 bases. Losses at the gene ends were 4 bases for V and 3 bases for J; bases not matched to a gene: 6. The CDR3 runs 15 residues. Germline V gene sequence: CDR1 SGHRS, CDR2 YFSETQ. CDR3 loop: CASSQRQGADTEAFF. CDR3 DNA sequence: TGCGCCAGCAGCCAAAGACAGGGGGCTGACACTGAAGCTTTCTTT.

The sample holds a few counts of this clonotype. V gene TRBV20-1 combines with J gene TRBJ2-7; D might be TRBD2 (5 bases). CDR3 length equals 11 residues. V was clipped by 6 bases and J by 6 bases, with 12 bases between them. CDR1 DFQATT and CDR2 SNEGSKA come from the germline V gene (reference sequence). The chain's CDR3 is CSAEKAGEQYF. The CDR3 DNA reads as TGCAGTGCAGAGAAGGCGGGCGAGCAGTACTTC.

The chain has TRBV28 and TRBJ2-3, with D maybe TRBD2 (6 bases). V shed 7 bases and J shed 1 base, with 12 bases lying between them. Per germline, CDR1 MDHEN and CDR2 SYDVKM. CDR3 size: 14 residues. The CDR3 loop is CASTRPGGTDTQYF. CDR3 in DNA: TGTGCCAGCACCCGACCGGGGGGCACAGATACGCAGTATTTT.

The chain combines TRBV4-1 with TRBJ2-3; D call uncertain. The ends were cut back, 2 bases at V and 2 bases at J, with 11 bases in the middle. Germline V gives CDR1 MGHRA, CDR2 YSYEKL. The CDR3 consists of 15 residues. This CDR3 reads CASSQTQLFTDTQYF. In DNA, the CDR3 is TGCGCCAGCAGCCAAACTCAACTTTTCACAGATACGCAGTATTTT.

The V gene is TRBV4-3, the J gene TRBJ2-5; D is tentatively TRBD1 or TRBD2 (6 bases each). V shed 0 bases and J shed 11 bases, with 22 bases lying between them. The germline CDR1 and CDR2 sequences are LGHNA and YSLEER. The length of the CDR3 is 16 residues. This CDR3 reads CASSQDHSTGAREQYF. The DNA of the CDR3 is TGCGCCAGCAGCCAAGATCATAGTACGGGGGCTCGAGAGCAGTACTTC.

The V gene is TRBV7-9, the J gene TRBJ2-1, with D maybe TRBD1 (5 bases). Germline V CDR1 and CDR2: SEHNR, FQNEAQ (reference sequence). V was pared by 1 base and J by 8 bases, with 12 bases between. The CDR3 runs to 14 residues. CDR3 amino acids: CASSLDSGRDEQFF. CDR3 in DNA: TGTGCCAGCAGCTTAGACTCGGGCAGGGATGAGCAGTTCTTC.

The chain combines TRBV5-6 with TRBJ2-5, with 10 bases that match TRBD1. The germline V gene encodes CDR1 SGHDT and CDR2 YYEEEE. The trim removed 4 bases at V and 7 bases at J, leaving 13 bases unmatched. This CDR3 contains 16 residues. CDR3 coding DNA: TGTGCCAGCAGCCGACCCGGGACAGGGGTTGGGGTGACCCAGTACTTC. This encodes CASSRPGTGVGVTQYF.

This clonotype is a singleton in its sample. The rearrangement joins TRBV24-1 to TRBJ2-7; 7 bases fit TRBD2. Germline CDR1 KGHDR, CDR2 SFDVKD. The CDR3 covers 12 residues. The trim removed 9 bases at V and 5 bases at J, leaving 6 bases unmatched. The CDR3 bases are TGTGCCACCGCGGGGGTAGGCAACGAGCAGTACTTC. Encoded protein: CATAGVGNEQYF.